These 13 T cell receptor beta chains were all obtained from the same sample, sequenced in a study of blood T cells in healthy people across ages. Through a sample-barcoded 5' primer and a J-beta primer mix, a second PCR was run for 7 to 11 cycles. TCRdb used MiXCR to reprocess the 5' RACE reads, holding one entry per CDR3 protein. The table lists about 1,400,000 distinct CDR3 sequences, around 42% of them singletons. The sequenced sample was blood. The receptor set was obtained from a woman aged 18-29 years in good health.

The chain uses TRBV4-2 and TRBJ2-5; TRBD2 matches 13 bases. The CDR3 sequence is 17 residues long. J was trimmed by 4 bases and V by 3 bases; bases with no gene match: 8. Germline lookup yields CDR1 LGHNA and CDR2 YNFKEQ. The chain's CDR3 is CASSHGLAGVEVETQYF. CDR3 coding DNA: TGTGCCAGCAGCCATGGACTAGCGGGAGTAGAGGTAGAGACCCAGTACTTC.

This clonotype was seen more than once but under ten times. The chain links TRBV7-9 to TRBJ2-1; D is ambiguous. There are 13 residues in the CDR3. Trimming left V 3 bases short and J 6 bases short, with 9 bases between. Germline V gene lookup returns CDR1 SEHNR and CDR2 FQNEAQ (reference sequence). The CDR3 nucleotides read TGTGCCAGCAGCTTGTTTGGCAGCAATGAGCAGTTCTTC. It specifies CASSLFGSNEQFF.

With regard to this clonotype: The junction departs from germline at one end; a sequencing error may be responsible. The V call is TRBV7-3, the J call TRBJ2-3; a weak D match, TRBD2 (5 bases). The CDR3 totals 16 residues. Germline V gives CDR1 SGHTA, CDR2 FQGTGA. CDR3 sequence: CASSPTPGRGSHTHYF. CDR3 nucleotides: TGTGCCAGCAGCCCTACACCGGGCCGGGGATCTCATACGCACTATTTT.

The J gene is TRBJ2-5, the V gene TRBV27; D is unclear. The V gene lost 4 bases and the J gene lost 6 bases, with 15 bases spanning the gap. The CDR3 covers 14 residues. Looked up from germline, CDR1 is MNHEY and CDR2 is SMNVEV (reference sequence). CDR3 protein: CASSSGPAWQTQYF. The CDR3 DNA reads TGTGCCAGCAGTTCCGGACCAGCTTGGCAGACCCAGTACTTC.

The J gene is TRBJ2-1, the V gene TRBV18, with D uncertain. Trimming shortened V by 1 base and J by 4 bases, and 11 bases separated the two germline ends. The CDR3 runs to 15 residues. Germline lookup yields CDR1 KGHSH and CDR2 LQKENI. The CDR3 DNA reads as TGTGCCAGCTCACCACTTCAGAGCGCTTACAATGAGCAGTTCTTC. Translating it yields CASSPLQSAYNEQFF.

This clonotype came up a few times. The rearrangement uses TRBV6-2 or TRBV6-3 and TRBJ2-1; 10 positions match TRBD2. Per germline, CDR1 MNHEY and CDR2 SVGEGT. The V segment lost 8 bases and the J segment 10 bases; nucleotides outside the gene matches: 11. The CDR3 length is 14 residues. This chain's CDR3 is CASGSRTSGGEQFF. The CDR3 nucleotides are TGTGCCAGCGGCTCCCGGACTAGCGGTGGAGAGCAGTTCTTC.

The chain joins TRBV20-1 to TRBJ2-5; D is possibly TRBD1 (5 bases). The ends were cut back, 5 bases at V and 2 bases at J, with 12 bases in the middle. The CDR3 loop spans 13 amino acids. Germline CDR1 is DFQATT and CDR2 is SNEGSKA (reference sequence). The CDR3 sequence is CSAVTGFQETQYF. CDR3 DNA sequence: TGCAGTGCTGTAACAGGTTTTCAAGAGACCCAGTACTTC.

The CDR3 DNA reads as TGTGCCAGCAGCGGGATTACAGGGGAGCAGTTCTTC. Translation: CASSGITGEQFF. The rearrangement uses TRBV2 and TRBJ2-1, with D possibly matching TRBD1 (6 bases). CDR3 length: 12 residues. The ends were cut back, 6 bases at V and 10 bases at J, with 13 bases in the middle. CDR1 and CDR2 from the germline V gene are SNHLY and FYNNEI. Supplemented by reference TRBV2 and TRBJ2-1, the full variable domain reads EPEVTQTPSHQVTQMGQEVILRCVPISNHLYFYWYRQILGQKVEFLVSFYNNEISEKSEIFDDQFSVERPDGSNFTLKIRSTKLEDSAMYFCASSGITGEQFFGPGTRLTVL.

The V and J genes are TRBV10-1 and TRBJ2-7; D is ambiguous. V gave up 0 bases and J gave up 3 bases, with 9 bases separating them. The CDR3 covers 14 residues. From germline, CDR1 is WNHNN and CDR2 SYGVQD (reference sequence). CDR3 protein: CASSESGRSYEQYF. The CDR3 DNA reads as TGCGCCAGCAGTGAGTCCGGCAGAAGCTACGAGCAGTACTTC.

This chain uses TRBV7-9 with TRBJ2-5; TRBD1 matches 9 bases. V dropped 5 bases and J dropped 0; count of bases not matched to a gene: 13. The CDR3 covers 18 residues. In germline, CDR1 is SEHNR, CDR2 FQNEAQ (reference sequence). CDR3 residues: CASSHPWGDRDYQETQYF. In DNA form, the CDR3 reads TGTGCCAGCAGCCACCCCTGGGGGGACAGGGATTACCAAGAGACCCAGTACTTC.

This clonotype was observed a handful of times. The chain has TRBV12-3 or TRBV12-4 and TRBJ2-1, with D uncertain. This CDR3 spans 16 amino acids. Trimming took 1 base from V and 3 from J, leaving 13 bases between them. The CDR3 sequence is CASSLGRLAIYNEQFF. The CDR3 bases are TGTGCCAGCAGTTTAGGTCGCTTGGCAATCTACAATGAGCAGTTCTTC.

The chain employs TRBV9 and TRBJ2-1; D is perhaps TRBD2 (6 bases). The DNA end lines up better with TRBJ2-7; the J call may be wrong. The CDR3 extends over 15 amino acids. CDR1 is SGDLS, CDR2 YYNGEE, per germline. CDR3 residues: CASSVGGVGFNEQYF. The CDR3, as DNA: TGTGCCAGCAGCGTAGGCGGGGTGGGATTCAATGAGCAGTACTTC.

V usage is TRBV5-1 and J usage is TRBJ1-1; 12 nucleotides agree with TRBD1. The CDR3 length is 15 residues. Germline CDR1 is SGHRS and CDR2 is YFSETQ. Trimming at V came to 7 bases and at J to 6 bases, leaving 10 bases not matched to a gene. CDR3: CASSIPGTGGAEAFF. The CDR3 DNA sequence: TGCGCCAGCTCAATCCCCGGGACAGGGGGCGCTGAAGCTTTCTTT.